This entry lists 2 T cell receptor beta chains sequenced from one sample in a study of molecular identifiers for immune sequencing clone quantification. TCRdb reprocessed the PCR reads via MiXCR and lists one record per CDR3 protein. Found here are over 600,000 distinct CDR3 sequences, around 20% of them singletons; the top ten hold under 0.95%. Material for sequencing was naive CD8+ T cells from blood, with Jurkat cell RNA spiked in. Subset specified: FACS-sorted CD8+CD4-CCR7+CD45RA+ naive T cells. The origin of the receptors is a human donor in good health. Some libraries in this study had Jurkat cell RNA spiked in.

This clonotype was seen a handful of times. The chain couples TRBV19 to TRBJ2-7; tentative D call: TRBD1 (7 bases). Trimming removed 5 bases from V and 5 bases from J, with 16 bases in between. This CDR3 spans 14 amino acids. CDR1 and CDR2 (germline): LNHDA, SQIVND (reference sequence). The CDR3 loop reads CASSPGDRIDEQYF. CDR3 coding DNA: TGTGCCAGTAGTCCGGGGGACAGAATTGACGAGCAGTACTTC.

A remark on this clonotype: It may be a read error: a sequence one base away is much more abundant. DNA for the CDR3: TGTGCCAGTAGTATCAGTGGCGGGGGTGAGCGGTTCTTC. It translates to CASSISGGGERFF. V is TRBV19 and J is TRBJ2-1; 7 bases agree with TRBD2. The CDR3 is 13 amino acids. The germline gives CDR1 LNHDA, CDR2 SQIVND (reference sequence).